This record covers a single T cell receptor beta chain. Its recognized antigen is unknown. No much larger clone is present one base from it, and per-base qualities are unavailable. The sample comes from a study of spatial heterogeneity in lung cancer (dated by TCRdb to between 2018 and 2020). Background on the whole study: The donors were fewer than 90 patients from the lung TRACERx cohort who had early-stage, untreated non-small cell lung cancer. In the raw uncorrected reads, each unique combination of TCR and UMI appeared more than ten times on average. Nonsynonymous mutation counts, determined by whole-exome sequencing of tumor tissue, were related to TCR repertoire features. Follow-up PBMC samples were sequenced whenever available, with the median time to follow-up being approximately two years after resection. At surgery, both alpha and beta chains were TCR-sequenced in 220 tumor regions, approximately 64 matched nontumor lung samples and around 50 PBMC samples. Beta-chain transcripts were consistently detected in greater numbers than alpha-chain transcripts, which likely reflected higher beta-chain transcript abundance. In non-small cell lung cancer, the study quantitatively compared TCR alpha and beta repertoires across several tumor regions, matched nontumor lung, and blood. Summary of the overall study and its limitations: Only approximately 15 patients were included in the comparisons of baseline and follow-up blood repertoires. Additional single-cell paired TCR alpha and beta sequencing was considered necessary to confirm, at a functional level, the hypothesis that regional TCRs recognize regional mutations. Ubiquitous expanded tumor TCRs were found in blood more often at tumor resection than at routine follow-up.

Germline trimming: 5 bases from V, 2 bases from J; junction bases outside gene matches: 8. Reading from cysteine to phenylalanine, the CDR3 counts 15 amino acids. Left in the record is the CDR3 DNA by itself, 45 bases read in frame from the first base. The time point label on this specimen signifies: blood at routine non-recurrence follow-up after resection. Without any cell sorting, TCR sequencing was performed on whole RNA extracted either from tumor and nontumor lung tissue or from cryopreserved PBMC samples. A patient was chosen for TCR sequencing only when enough RNA was available from at least two tumor regions. The method was 5' RACE. Sequenced on a NextSeq 500. To allow correction of PCR and sequencing errors, the TCR library protocol tagged every TCR cDNA molecule with a unique molecular identifier. As for the original processing: Decombinator tools were used for TCR identification, UMI-based error correction and CDR3 extraction. TCRs above a frequency of 2 per 1,000, corresponding to the top 1% of the tumor frequency distribution, were defined as expanded. Each repertoire was subsampled 100 times to 5,000 TCRs, after which Renyi diversity was computed with the R vegan package. CDR3 similarity networks were built from amino acid triplet string-kernel similarity, connecting CDR3s with pairwise similarity above 0.82. TCRdb reworked the public reads: Q25 trimming with fastp, MiXCR clone assembly, productive beta chains retained. Entries that share a CDR3 protein sequence are merged under the most common genes and DNA. TCRdb's processing, not the authors' own work, is the source of the V and J calls. Within this sample are about 120,000 distinct CDR3 sequences, with 10% to 13% of them counted one time only. Together, the top ten hold 20% to 25% of the sample.

This TCR was recovered from a female donor with early-stage non-small cell lung cancer. The material was PBMCs, obtained at follow-up. The V and J segments used are TRBV12-3 or TRBV12-4 and TRBJ2-5, with 7 middle bases fitting TRBD1. The DNA is as follows: TGTGCCAGCAGTCAATCAACAGGGGTTCAAGAGACCCAGTACTTC. Its product reads: CASSQSTGVQETQYF.